This entry describes one T cell receptor (beta chain). Only in-frame clones appear in the TCRdb table, and some are missing; sequencing was by immunoSEQ multiplex PCR. The sample holds 25,000 to 30,000 clones, roughly 92% seen once. This CDR3 has 16 amino acids. The trim removed 2 bases at V and 2 bases at J, leaving 3 bases unmatched. CDR1 is LGHNA, CDR2 YNFKEQ, per germline. Samples were taken several times over chemoradiotherapy. The entry originates in a study of chemoradiotherapy in HPV16-positive cancers. About the research overall: Candidate HPV-specific clones and shared TCR motifs came from two HPV16-positive patients.

The material was blood, obtained from a patient who underwent chemoradiotherapy. The V gene is TRBV4-2, the J gene TRBJ2-1; 10 bases match TRBD2. The TCR originated in a human donor with HPV-associated anogenital cancer. CDR3 residues: CASSQRTSGAYNEQFF. CDR3 sequence (DNA): TGTGCCAGCAGCCAACGGACTAGCGGAGCCTACAATGAGCAGTTCTTC.